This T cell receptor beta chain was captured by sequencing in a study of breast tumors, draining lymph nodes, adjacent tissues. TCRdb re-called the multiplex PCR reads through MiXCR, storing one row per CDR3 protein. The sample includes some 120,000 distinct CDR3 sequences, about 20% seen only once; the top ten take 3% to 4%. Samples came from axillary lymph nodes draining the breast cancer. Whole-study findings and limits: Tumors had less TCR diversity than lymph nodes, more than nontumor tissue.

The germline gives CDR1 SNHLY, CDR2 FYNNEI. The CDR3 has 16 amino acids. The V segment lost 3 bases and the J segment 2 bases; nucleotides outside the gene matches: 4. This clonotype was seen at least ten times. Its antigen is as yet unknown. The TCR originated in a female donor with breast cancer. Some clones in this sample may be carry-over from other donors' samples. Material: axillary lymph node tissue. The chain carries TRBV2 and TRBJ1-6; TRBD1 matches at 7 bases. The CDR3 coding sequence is TGTGCCAGCAGTGAGGGACAGACAACCTATAATTCACCCCTCCACTTT. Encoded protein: CASSEGQTTYNSPLHF.